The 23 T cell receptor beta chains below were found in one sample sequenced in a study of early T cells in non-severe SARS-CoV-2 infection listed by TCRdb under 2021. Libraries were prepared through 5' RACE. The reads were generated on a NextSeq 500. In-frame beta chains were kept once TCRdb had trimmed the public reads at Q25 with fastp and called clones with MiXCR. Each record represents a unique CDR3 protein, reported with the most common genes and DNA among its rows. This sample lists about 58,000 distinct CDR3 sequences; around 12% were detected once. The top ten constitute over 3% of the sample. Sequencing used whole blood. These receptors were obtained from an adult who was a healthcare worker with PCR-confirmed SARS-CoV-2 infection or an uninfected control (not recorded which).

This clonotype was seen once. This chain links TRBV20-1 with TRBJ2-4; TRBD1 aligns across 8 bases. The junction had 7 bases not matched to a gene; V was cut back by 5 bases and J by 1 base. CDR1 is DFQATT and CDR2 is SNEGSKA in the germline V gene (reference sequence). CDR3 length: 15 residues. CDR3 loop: CSASQGAVAKNIQYF. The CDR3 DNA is TGCAGTGCTTCCCAGGGGGCAGTGGCCAAAAACATTCAGTACTTC.

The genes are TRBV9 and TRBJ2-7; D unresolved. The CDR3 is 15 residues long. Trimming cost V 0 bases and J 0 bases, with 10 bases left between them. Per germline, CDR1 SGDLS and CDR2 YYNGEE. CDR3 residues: CASSVGGSSSYEQYF. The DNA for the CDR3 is TGTGCCAGCAGCGTAGGGGGATCAAGCTCCTACGAGCAGTACTTC.

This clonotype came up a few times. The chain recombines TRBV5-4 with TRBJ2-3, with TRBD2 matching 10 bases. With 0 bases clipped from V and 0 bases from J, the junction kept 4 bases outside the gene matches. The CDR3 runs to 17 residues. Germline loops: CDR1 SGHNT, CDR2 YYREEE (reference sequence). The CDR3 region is CASSLVLAGDSTDTQYF. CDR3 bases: TGTGCCAGCAGCTTGGTGCTAGCGGGAGATAGCACAGATACGCAGTATTTT.

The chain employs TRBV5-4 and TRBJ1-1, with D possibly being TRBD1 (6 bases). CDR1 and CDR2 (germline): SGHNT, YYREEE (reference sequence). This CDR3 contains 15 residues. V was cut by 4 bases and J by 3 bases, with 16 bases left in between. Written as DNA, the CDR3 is TGTGCCAGCAGCCCGAGGGGGACCCCAGACACTGAAGCTTTCTTT. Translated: CASSPRGTPDTEAFF.

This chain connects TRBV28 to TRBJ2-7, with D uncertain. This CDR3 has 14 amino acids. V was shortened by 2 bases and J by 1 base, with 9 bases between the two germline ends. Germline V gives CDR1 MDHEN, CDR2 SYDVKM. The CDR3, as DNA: TGTGCCAGCAGTTTACCCGGACGGTCCTACGAGCAGTACTTC. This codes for CASSLPGRSYEQYF.

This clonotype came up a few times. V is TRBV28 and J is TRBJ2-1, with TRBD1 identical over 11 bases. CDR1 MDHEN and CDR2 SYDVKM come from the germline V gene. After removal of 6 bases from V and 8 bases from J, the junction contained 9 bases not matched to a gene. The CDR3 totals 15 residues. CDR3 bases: TGTGCCAGCAGACCGGACAGGGGGCTAAGCGATGAGCAGTTCTTC. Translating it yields CASRPDRGLSDEQFF.

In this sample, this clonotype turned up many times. CDR3 DNA: TGTGCCAGCAGTTACCCCAGGCTAGCGGTGGGTGGGAATGAGCAGTTCTTC. Translation gives CASSYPRLAVGGNEQFF. V usage is TRBV6-2 or TRBV6-3 and J usage is TRBJ2-1; 7 bases map to TRBD2. Germline CDR1 MNHEY, CDR2 SVGEGT. V shed 2 bases, J shed 7 bases, and the junction held 14 bases outside the gene matches. The CDR3 is made up of 17 amino acids.

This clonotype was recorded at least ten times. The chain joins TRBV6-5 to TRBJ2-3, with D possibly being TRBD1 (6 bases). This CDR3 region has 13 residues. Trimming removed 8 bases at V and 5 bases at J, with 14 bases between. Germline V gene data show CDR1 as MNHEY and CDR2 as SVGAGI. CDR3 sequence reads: CASSQGYGDTQYF. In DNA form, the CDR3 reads TGTGCCAGCTCCCAGGGGTATGGAGATACGCAGTATTTT.

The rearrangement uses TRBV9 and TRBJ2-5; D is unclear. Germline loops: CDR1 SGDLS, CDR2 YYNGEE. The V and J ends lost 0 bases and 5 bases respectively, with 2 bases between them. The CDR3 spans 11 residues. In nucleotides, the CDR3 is TGTGCCAGCAGCGTAGATGAGACCCAGTACTTC. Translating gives CASSVDETQYF.

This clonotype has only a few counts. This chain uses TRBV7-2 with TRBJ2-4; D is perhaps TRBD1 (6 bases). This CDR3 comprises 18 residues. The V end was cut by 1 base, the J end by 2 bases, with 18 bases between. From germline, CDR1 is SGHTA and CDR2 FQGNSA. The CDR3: CASSLEGRQGIPKNIQYF. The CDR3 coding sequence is TGTGCCAGCAGCTTAGAGGGCCGGCAGGGGATACCCAAAAACATTCAGTACTTC.

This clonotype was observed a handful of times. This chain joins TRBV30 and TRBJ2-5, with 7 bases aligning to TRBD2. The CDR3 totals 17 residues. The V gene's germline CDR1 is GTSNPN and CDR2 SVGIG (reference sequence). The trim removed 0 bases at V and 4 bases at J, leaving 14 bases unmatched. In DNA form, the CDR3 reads TGTGCCTGGAGTGTAATATTATCGGGCGGGAGAGGAGAGACCCAGTACTTC. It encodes CAWSVILSGGRGETQYF.

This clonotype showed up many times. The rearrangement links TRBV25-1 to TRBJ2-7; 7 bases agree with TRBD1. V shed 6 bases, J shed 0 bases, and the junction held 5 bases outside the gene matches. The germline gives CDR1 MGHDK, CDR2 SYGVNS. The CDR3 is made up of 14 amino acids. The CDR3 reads CASSRQGRSYEQYF. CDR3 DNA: TGTGCCAGCAGCAGACAGGGTCGCTCCTACGAGCAGTACTTC.

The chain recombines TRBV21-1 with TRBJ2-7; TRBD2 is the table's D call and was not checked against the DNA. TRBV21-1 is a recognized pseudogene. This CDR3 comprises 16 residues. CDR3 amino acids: CASSKEVSGRPYEQYF. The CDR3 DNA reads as TGTGCCAGCAGCAAAGAGGTTAGCGGGAGACCCTACGAGCAGTACTTC.

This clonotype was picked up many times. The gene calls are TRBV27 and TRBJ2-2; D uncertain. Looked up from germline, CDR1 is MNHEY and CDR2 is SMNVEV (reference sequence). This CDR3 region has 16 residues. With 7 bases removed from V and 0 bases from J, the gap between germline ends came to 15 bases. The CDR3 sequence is CASTPIALANTGELFF. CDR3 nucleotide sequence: TGTGCCAGCACCCCCATCGCGCTCGCGAACACCGGGGAGCTGTTTTTT.

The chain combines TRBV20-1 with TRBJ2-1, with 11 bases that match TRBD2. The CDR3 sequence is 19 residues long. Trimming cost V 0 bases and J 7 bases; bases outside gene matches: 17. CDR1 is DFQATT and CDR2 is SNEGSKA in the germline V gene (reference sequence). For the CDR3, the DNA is TGCAGTGCTAGAGACCTGGCCGGGACTAGCGGCAGCGTGGAAAATGAGCAGTTCTTC. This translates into CSARDLAGTSGSVENEQFF.

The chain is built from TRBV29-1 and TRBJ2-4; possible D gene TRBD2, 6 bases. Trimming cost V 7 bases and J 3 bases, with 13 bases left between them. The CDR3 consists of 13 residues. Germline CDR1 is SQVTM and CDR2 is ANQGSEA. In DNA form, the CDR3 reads TGCAGCGGGCGGGAAATGGGCAAAAACATTCAGTACTTC. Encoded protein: CSGREMGKNIQYF.

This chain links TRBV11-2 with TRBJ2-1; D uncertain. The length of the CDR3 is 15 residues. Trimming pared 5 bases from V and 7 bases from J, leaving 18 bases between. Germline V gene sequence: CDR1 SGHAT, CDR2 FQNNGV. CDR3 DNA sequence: TGTGCCAGCAGCCCTCGGCGCGACAATCTTAATGAGCAGTTCTTC. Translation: CASSPRRDNLNEQFF.

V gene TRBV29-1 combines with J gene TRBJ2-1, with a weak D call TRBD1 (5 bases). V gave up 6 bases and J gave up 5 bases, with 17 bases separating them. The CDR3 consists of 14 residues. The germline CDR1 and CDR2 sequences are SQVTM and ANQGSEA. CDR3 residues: CSVVRQGRDNEQFF. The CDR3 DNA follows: TGCAGCGTCGTCAGGCAGGGAAGGGACAATGAGCAGTTCTTC.

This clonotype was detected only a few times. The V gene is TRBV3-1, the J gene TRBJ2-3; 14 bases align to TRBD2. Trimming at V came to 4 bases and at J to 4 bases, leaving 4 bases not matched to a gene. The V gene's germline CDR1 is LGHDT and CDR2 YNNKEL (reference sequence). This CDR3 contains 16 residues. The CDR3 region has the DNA TGTGCCAGCAGCCGACTAGCGGGAGGGATCGCAGATACGCAGTATTTT. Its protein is CASSRLAGGIADTQYF.

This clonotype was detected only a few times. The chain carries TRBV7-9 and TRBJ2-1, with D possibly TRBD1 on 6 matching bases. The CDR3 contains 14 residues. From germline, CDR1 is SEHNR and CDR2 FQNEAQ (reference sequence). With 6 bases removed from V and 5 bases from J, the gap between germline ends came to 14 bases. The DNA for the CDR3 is TGTGCCAGCAGTTTGATGACAGGAGACAATGAGCAGTTCTTC. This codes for CASSLMTGDNEQFF.

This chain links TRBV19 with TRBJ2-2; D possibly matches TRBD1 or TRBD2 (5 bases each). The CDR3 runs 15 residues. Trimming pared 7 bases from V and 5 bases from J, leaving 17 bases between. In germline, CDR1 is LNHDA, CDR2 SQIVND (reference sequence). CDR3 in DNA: TGTGCCAGTACCCCCGGGACGGGCCCAACCGGGGAGCTGTTTTTT. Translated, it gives CASTPGTGPTGELFF.

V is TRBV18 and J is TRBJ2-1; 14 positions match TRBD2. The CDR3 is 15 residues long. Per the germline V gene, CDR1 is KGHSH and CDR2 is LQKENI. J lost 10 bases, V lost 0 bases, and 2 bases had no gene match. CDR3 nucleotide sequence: TGTGCCAGCTCACCACCGGGACTAGCGGGAGCCGAGCAGTTCTTC. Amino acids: CASSPPGLAGAEQFF.

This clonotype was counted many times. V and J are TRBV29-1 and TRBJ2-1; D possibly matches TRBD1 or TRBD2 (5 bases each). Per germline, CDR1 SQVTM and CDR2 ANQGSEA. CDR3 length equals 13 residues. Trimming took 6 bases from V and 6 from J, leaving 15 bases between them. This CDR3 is CSVRGTFGNEQFF. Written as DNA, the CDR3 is TGCAGCGTCCGGGGCACTTTCGGCAATGAGCAGTTCTTC.